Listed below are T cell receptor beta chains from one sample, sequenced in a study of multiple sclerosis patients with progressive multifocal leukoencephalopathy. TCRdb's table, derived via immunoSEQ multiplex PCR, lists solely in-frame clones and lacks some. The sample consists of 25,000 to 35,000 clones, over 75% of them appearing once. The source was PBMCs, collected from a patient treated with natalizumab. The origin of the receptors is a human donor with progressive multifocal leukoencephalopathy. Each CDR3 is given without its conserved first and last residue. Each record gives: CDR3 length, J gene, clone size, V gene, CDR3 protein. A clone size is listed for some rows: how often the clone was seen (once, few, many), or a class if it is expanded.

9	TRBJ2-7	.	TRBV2	ASLTVIEQY
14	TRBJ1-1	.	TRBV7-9	ASSRSRTRFNTEAF
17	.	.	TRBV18	ASSPFPFTGESWSYEQY
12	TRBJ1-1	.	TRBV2	ASSLQGTNTEAF
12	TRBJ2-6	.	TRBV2	ASGRVSGANVLT
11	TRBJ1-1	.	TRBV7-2	ASRVTQGTEAF
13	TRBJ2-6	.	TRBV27	ASSRWKSGANVLT
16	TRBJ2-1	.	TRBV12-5	ASATWTSGMIGRNEQF
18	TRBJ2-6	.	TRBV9	ASSVAGRDGGSSGANVLT
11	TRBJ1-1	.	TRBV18	ASSPGRGTEAF
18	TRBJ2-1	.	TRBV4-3	ASSQVLLAGPSSSYNEQF
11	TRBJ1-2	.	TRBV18	ASSPDSSYGYT
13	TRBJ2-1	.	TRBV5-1	ASSLQTPTYNGQF
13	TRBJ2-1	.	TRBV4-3	ASSQGWTSHNEQF
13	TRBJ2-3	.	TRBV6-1	ASPSGQGDTDTQY
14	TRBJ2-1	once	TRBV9	ASSVATGIGYNEQF
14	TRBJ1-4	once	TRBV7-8	ASSARDLATNEKLF
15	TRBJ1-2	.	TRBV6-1	ASSEGPEGVSNYGYT
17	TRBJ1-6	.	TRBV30	AWTGSTGSGSSYNSPLH
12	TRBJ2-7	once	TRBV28	ASSLTGGSYEQY
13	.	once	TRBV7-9	ASSLGGTATYEQY
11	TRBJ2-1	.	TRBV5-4	ASSWDLQNEQF
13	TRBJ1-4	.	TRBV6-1	ASSVGTATGEKLF
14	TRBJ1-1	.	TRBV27	ASSLSPFGARTEAF
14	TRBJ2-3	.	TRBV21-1	ASSDTGSSSTDTQY
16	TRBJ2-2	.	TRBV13	ASSLEGRSYANTGELF
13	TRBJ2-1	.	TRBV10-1	ASSDGLLLGNEQF
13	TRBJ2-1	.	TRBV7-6	ASSPILGAYNEQF
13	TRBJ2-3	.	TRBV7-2	ASSLGSGSTDTQY
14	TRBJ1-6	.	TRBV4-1	ASSQDKDRVNSPLH
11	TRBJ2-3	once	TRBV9	ASSVDFTDTQY
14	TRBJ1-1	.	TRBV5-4	ASSAGTRRLNTEAF
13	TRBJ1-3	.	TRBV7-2	ASSLAARAGNTIY
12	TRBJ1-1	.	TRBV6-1	ASSPRQGGPEAF
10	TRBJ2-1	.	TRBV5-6	ASSFTREQGF
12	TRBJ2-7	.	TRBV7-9	ASSFGTVSYEQY
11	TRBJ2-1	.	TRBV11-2	ASSLLRDHEQF
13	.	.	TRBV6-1	ASRADRGPSSEQY
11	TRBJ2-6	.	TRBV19	ATRRSGANVLT
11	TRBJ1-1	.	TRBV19	ASSQGAGRPAF
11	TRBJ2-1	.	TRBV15	ATSREVGNEQF
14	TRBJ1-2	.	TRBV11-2	ASSLVTTGFGNGYT
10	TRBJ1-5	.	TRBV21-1	ASSNRVQPQH
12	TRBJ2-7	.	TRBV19	ASGGGGQGYEQY
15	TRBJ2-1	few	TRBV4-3	ASSQDGSEGPYNEQF
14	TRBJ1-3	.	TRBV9	ASSKQGIWSGNTIY
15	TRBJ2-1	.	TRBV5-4	ASSLGGTSGRGNEQF
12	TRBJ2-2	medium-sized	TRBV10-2	ASNQEANTGELF
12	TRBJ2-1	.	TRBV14	ASSQLGVSSEQF
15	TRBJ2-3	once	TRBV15	ATSRDFLSSSTDTQY
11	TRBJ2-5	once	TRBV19	ASSFTGAREQY
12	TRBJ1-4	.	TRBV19	ASMGTGAGEKLF
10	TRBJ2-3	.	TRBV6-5	ASRGVTDTQY
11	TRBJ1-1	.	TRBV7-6	ASRPAPGTEAF
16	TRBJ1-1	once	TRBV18	ASSLLSIPGERTSEAF
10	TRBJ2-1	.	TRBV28	ASSRGSGEQF
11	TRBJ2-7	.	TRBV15	ATSRDRGYEQY
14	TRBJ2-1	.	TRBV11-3	ASSPGTSGSRHEQF
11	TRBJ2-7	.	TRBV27	ASSPIDIREQY
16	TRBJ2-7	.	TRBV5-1	ASSLALAGGPNSYEQY